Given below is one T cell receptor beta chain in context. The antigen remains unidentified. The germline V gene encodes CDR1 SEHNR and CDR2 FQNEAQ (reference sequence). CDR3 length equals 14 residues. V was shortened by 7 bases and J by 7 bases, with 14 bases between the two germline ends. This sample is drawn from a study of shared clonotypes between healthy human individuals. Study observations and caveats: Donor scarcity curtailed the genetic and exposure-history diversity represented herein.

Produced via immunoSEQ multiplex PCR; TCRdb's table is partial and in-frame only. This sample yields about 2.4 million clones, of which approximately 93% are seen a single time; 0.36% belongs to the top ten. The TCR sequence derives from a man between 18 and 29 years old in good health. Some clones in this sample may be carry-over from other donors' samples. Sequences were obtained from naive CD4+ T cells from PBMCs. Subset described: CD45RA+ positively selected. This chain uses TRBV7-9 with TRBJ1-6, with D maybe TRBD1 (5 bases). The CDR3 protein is CASTPDSDNSPLHF. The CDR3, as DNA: TGTGCCAGCACCCCCGACAGCGACAATTCACCCCTCCACTTT.